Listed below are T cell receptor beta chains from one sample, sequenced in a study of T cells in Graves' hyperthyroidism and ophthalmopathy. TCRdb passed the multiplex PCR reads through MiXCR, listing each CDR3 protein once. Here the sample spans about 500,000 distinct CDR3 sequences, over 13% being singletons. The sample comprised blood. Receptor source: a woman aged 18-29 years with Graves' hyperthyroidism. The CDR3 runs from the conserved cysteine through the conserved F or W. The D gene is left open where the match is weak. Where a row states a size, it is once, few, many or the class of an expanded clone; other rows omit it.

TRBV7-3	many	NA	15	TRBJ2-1	CASSLGGIGYNEQFF	TGTGCCAGCAGCTTAGGGGGGATCGGCTACAATGAGCAGTTCTTC
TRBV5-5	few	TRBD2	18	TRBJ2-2	CASSAGTSGRARTGELFF	TGTGCCAGCAGTGCGGGGACTAGCGGGAGGGCCAGGACCGGGGAGCTGTTTTTT
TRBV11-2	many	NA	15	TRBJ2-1	CASSLEGLGENEQFF	TGTGCCAGCAGCTTAGAGGGACTGGGAGAGAATGAGCAGTTCTTC
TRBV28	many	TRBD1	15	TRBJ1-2	CASSPTPGQGPGYTF	TGTGCCAGCAGCCCTACACCGGGACAGGGTCCCGGCTACACCTTC
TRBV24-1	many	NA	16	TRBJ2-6	CATSEAPGAGANVLTF	TGTGCCACCAGTGAGGCGCCCGGGGCTGGGGCCAACGTCCTGACTTTC
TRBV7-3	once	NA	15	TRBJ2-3	CASSRGPHRTDTQYF	TGTGCCAGCAGCCGGGGACCCCATCGCACAGATACGCAGTATTTT
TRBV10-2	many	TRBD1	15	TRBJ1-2	CASSESTGRPGGYTF	TGCGCCAGCAGTGAGTCGACAGGGAGGCCTGGTGGCTACACCTTC
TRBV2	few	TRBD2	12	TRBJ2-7	CASRWGGFEQYF	TGTGCCAGCAGGTGGGGAGGGTTCGAGCAGTACTTC
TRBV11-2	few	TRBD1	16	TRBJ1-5	CASSLMGTGGRQPQHF	TGTGCCAGCAGCTTGATGGGGACAGGGGGAAGACAGCCCCAGCATTTT
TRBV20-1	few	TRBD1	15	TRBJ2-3	CSARDLDRNTDTQYF	TGCAGTGCTAGAGATCTGGACAGGAACACAGATACGCAGTATTTT
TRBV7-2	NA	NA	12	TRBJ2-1	CASSRYDNEQFF	TGTGCCAGCAGCAGATACGACAATGAGCAGTTCTTC